This entry concerns a single T cell receptor beta chain. Its target is not known. These data belong to a study of cytomegalovirus exposure and HLA in healthy donors. Findings and limits, study-wide: Earlier findings revealed that most TCR beta V segments proved productive either about 90% or about 30% of the time. When analyzed later, the rates of TCR association showed variation by HLA locus, with DRB1 the most and HLA-C the fewest. Donors belonging to an Asian-associated ancestry cluster reportedly showed fewer N-insertions in productive TCRs than the roughly 700-donor mean, according to what a later analysis found.

The trim removed 2 bases at V and 0 bases at J, leaving 3 bases unmatched. Germline V gene data show CDR1 as SGHDT and CDR2 as YYEEEE. The CDR3 spans 15 residues. It was with 60 Vbeta and 13 Jbeta primers that the PCR ran. The data were produced by immunoSEQ multiplex PCR, yet TCRdb's version contains in-frame clones alone and is incomplete. The data show about 130,000 clones, 65% to 90% seen once. The rearrangement joins TRBV5-6 to TRBJ2-3; 7 bases fit TRBD2. Material: PBMCs. The clonotype comes from a girl between 2 and 10 years old in good health and CMV-seronegative. CDR3 in DNA: TGTGCCAGCAGCTTAGCGGGGCTAAGCACAGATACGCAGTATTTT. Translation gives CASSLAGLSTDTQYF.